The source of this TCR beta chain is a study of blood T cell repertoires in COVID-19. Study-wide context: The United States, Italy and Spain were the sources of the acute and convalescent COVID-19 samples. PBMCs, B-cell-depleted T cells, or T cells were the source of the cDNA or gDNA that made up the material.

There are 15 residues in the CDR3. Trimming removed 5 bases from V and 1 base from J; junction bases left unmatched: 5. Germline V lookup: CDR1 MNHEY, CDR2 SVGAGI. As handled by the study authors: Researchers report that nucleated cell counts were estimated from reference gene primer amplification. The assay was immunoSEQ multiplex PCR, and TCRdb's table has in-frame clones only and misses some. V, J and clone size are taken as reported in that table, and D and trimming were inferred from the DNA itself. The sample has some 110,000 clones; 80% to 90% are singletons. The sequence came from a man aged 55 to 70 with acute or convalescent COVID-19. The chain carries TRBV6-5 and TRBJ1-2; 9 bases fit TRBD1. Sequencing was carried out using peripheral blood. CDR3 loop: CASSRDRGFNYGYTF. The CDR3 DNA reads as TGTGCCAGCAGTCGAGACAGGGGGTTTAACTATGGCTACACCTTC.